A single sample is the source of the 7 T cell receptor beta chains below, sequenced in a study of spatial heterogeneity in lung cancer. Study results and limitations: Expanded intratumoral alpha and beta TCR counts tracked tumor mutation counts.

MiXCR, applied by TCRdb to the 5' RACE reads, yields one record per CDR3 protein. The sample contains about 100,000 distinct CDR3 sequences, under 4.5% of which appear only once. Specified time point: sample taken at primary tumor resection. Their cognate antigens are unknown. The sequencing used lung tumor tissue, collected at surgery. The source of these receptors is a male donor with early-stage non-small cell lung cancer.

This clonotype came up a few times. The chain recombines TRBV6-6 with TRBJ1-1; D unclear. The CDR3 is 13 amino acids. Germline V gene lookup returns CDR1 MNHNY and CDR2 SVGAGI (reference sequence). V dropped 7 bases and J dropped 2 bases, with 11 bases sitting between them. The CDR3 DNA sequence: TGTGCCAGCACCCGGGCTCAAAACACTGAAGCTTTCTTT. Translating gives CASTRAQNTEAFF.

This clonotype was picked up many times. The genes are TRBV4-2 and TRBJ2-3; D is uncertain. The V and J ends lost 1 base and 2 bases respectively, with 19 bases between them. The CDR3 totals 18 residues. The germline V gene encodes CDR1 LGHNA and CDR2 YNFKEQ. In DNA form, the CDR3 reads TGTGCCAGCAGCCAAGTCTCCCGGGCGCCTTTCTTCACAGATACGCAGTATTTT. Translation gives CASSQVSRAPFFTDTQYF.

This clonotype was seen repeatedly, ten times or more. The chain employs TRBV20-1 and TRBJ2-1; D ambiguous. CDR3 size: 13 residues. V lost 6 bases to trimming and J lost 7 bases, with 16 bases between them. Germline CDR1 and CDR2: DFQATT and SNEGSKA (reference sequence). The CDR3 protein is CSALSQRSNEQFF. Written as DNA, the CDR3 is TGCAGTGCCCTCTCTCAGAGATCTAATGAGCAGTTCTTC.

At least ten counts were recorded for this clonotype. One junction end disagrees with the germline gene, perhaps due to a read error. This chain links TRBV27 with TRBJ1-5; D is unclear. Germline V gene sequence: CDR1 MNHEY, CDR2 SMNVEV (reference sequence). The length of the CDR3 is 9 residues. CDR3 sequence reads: CPLNQPQHF. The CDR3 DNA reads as TGCCCCCTCAATCAGCCCCAGCATTTT.

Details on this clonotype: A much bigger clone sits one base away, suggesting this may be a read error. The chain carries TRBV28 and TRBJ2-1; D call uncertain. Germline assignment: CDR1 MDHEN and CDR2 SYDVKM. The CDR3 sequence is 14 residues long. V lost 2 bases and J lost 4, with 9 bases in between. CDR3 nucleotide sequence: TGTGCCAGCAGTTTACTAGGCCTTTACAATGAGCAGTTCTTC. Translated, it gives CASSLLGLYNEQFF. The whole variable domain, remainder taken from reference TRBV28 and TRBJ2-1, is DVKVTQSSRYLVKRTGEKVFLECVQDMDHENMFWYRQDPGLGLRLIYFSYDVKMKEKGDIPEGYSVSREKKERFSLILESASTNQTSMYLCASSLLGLYNEQFFGPGTRLTVL.

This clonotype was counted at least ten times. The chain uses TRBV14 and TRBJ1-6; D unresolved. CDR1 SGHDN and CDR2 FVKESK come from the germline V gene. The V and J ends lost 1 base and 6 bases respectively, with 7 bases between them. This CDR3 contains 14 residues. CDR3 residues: CASSQAGSNSPLHF. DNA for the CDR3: TGTGCCAGCAGCCAAGCGGGGAGTAATTCACCCCTCCACTTT.

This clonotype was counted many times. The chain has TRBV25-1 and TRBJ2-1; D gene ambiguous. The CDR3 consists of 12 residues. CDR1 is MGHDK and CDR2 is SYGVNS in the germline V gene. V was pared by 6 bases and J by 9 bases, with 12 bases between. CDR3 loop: CASSGSWGEQFF. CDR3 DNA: TGTGCCAGCAGCGGTTCTTGGGGTGAGCAGTTCTTC.